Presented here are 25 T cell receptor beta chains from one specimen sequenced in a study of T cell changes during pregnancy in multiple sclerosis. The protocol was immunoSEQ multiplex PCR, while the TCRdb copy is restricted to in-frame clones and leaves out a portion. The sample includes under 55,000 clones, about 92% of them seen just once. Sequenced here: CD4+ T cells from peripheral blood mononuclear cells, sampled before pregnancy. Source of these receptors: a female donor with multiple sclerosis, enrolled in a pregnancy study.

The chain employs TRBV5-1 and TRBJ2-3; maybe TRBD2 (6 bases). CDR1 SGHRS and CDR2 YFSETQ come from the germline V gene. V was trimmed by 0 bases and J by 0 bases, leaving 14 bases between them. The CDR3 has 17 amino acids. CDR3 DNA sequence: TGCGCCAGCAGCTTGGCGGCGGGGCCGGCTAGCACAGATACGCAGTATTTT. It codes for CASSLAAGPASTDTQYF.

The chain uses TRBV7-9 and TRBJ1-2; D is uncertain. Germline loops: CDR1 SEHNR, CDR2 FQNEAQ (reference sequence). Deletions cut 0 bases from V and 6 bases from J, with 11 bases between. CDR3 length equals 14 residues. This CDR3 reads CASSLAPGWHGYTF. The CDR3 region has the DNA TGTGCCAGCAGCTTAGCGCCGGGGTGGCATGGCTACACCTTC. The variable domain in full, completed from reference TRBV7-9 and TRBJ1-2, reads DTGVSQNPRHKITKRGQNVTFRCDPISEHNRLYWYRQTLGQGPEFLTYFQNEAQLEKSRLLSDRFSAERPKGSFSTLEIQRTEQGDSAMYLCASSLAPGWHGYTFGSGTRLTVV.

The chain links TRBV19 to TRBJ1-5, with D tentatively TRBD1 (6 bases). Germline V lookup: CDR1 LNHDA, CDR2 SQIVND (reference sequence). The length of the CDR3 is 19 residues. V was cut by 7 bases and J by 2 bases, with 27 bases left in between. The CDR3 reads CASTPGPQGRIFGNQPQHF. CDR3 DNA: TGTGCCAGTACACCGGGACCCCAGGGGCGTATATTCGGCAATCAGCCCCAGCATTTT. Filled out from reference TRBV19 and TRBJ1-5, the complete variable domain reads DGGITQSPKYLFRKEGQNVTLSCEQNLNHDAMYWYRQDPGQGLRLIYYSQIVNDFQKGDIAEGYSVSREKKESFPLTVTSAQKNPTAFYLCASTPGPQGRIFGNQPQHFGDGTRLSIL.

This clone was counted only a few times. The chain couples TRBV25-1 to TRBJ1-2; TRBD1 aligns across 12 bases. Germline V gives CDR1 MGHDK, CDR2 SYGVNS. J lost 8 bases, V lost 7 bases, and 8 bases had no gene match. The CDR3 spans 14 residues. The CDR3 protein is CASNAGQGARGYTF. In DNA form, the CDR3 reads TGTGCCAGCAATGCGGGACAGGGGGCGCGAGGCTACACCTTC.

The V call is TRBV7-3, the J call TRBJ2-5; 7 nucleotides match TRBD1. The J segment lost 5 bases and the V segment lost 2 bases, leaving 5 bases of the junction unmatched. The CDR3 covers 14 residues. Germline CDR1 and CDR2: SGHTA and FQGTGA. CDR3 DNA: TGTGCCAGCAGCTTAGGCCCCAGGGGGGAGACCCAGTACTTC. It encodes CASSLGPRGETQYF.

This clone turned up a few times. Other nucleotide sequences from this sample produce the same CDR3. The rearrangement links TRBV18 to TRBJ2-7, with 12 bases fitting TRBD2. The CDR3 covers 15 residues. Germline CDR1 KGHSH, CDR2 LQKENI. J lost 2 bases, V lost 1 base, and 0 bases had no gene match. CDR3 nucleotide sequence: TGTGCCAGCTCACCACGGACTAGCGGGGCCTACGAGCAGTACTTC. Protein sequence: CASSPRTSGAYEQYF.

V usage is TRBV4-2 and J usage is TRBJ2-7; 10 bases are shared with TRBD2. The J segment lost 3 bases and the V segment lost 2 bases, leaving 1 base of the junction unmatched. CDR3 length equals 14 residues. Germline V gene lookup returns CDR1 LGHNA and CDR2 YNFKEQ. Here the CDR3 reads CASSQTSGDYEQYF. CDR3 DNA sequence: TGTGCCAGCAGCCAAACTAGCGGGGACTACGAGCAGTACTTC.

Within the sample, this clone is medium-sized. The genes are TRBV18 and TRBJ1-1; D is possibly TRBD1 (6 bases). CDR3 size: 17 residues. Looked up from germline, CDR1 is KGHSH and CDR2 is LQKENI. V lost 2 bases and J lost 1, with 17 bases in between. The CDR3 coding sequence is TGTGCCAGCTCACCAGTTCAAGGGGTGGACAGGAACACTGAAGCTTTCTTT. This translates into CASSPVQGVDRNTEAFF.

The CDR3: CASSVDLVGTEAFF. Written as DNA, the CDR3 is TGTGCCAGCAGCGTAGACCTCGTCGGCACTGAAGCTTTCTTT. The V and J genes are TRBV9 and TRBJ1-1, with no clear D. Trimming pared 0 bases from V and 4 bases from J, leaving 10 bases between. The CDR3 runs to 14 residues. Germline values: CDR1 SGDLS, CDR2 YYNGEE.

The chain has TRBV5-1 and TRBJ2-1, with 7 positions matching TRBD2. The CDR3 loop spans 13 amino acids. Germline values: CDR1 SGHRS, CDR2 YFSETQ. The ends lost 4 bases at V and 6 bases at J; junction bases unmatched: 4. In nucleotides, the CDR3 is TGCGCCAGCAGCGCGGGACTACTCAATGAGCAGTTCTTC. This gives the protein CASSAGLLNEQFF.

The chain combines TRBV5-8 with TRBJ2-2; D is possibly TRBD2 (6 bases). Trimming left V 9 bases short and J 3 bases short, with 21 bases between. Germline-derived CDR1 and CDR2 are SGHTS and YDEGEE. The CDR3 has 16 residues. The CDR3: CATPSADAGHTGELFF. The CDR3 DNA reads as TGTGCCACCCCATCGGCCGATGCGGGACACACCGGGGAGCTGTTTTTT.

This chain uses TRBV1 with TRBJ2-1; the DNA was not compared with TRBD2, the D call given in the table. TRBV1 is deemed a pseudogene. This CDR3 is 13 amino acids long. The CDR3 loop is CTSSQSSGNEQFF. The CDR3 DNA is TGCACCAGCAGCCAAAGTTCGGGCAATGAGCAGTTCTTC.

Written as DNA, the CDR3 is TGTGCCAGCAGTTTAGGGCACAGCGTCCTGACTTTC. Its protein is CASSLGHSVLTF. V usage is TRBV28 and J usage is TRBJ2-6, with D unclear. CDR1 is MDHEN, CDR2 SYDVKM, per germline. Trimming removed 2 bases from V and 12 bases from J, with 8 bases in between. The CDR3 loop spans 12 amino acids.

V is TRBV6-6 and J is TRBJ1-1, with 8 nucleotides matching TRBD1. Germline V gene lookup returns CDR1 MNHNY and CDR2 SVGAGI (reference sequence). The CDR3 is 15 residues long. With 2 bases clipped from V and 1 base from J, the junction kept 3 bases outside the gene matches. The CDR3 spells CASSYRGTGNTEAFF. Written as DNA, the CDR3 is TGTGCCAGCAGTTACCGCGGGACAGGGAACACTGAAGCTTTCTTT.

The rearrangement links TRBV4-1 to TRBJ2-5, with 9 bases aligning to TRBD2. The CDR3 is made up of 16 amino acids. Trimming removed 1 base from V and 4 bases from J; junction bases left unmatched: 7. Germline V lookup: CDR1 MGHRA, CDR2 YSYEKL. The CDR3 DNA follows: TGCGCCAGCAGCCAAGGAAGCGGGAGGAAGGGAGAGACCCAGTACTTC. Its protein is CASSQGSGRKGETQYF.

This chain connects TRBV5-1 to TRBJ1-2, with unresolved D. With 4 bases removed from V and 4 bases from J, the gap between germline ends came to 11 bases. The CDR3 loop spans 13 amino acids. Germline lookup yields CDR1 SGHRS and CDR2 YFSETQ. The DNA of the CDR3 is TGCGCCAGCAGCCTGGACGGAGCCTATGGCTACACCTTC. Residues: CASSLDGAYGYTF.

The CDR3 here is CASSLGGTGNQPQHF. CDR3 nucleotide sequence: TGTGCCAGCAGCTTAGGAGGGACAGGGAATCAGCCCCAGCATTTT. V and J are TRBV11-3 and TRBJ1-5, with 9 nucleotides matching TRBD1. The V segment lost 1 base and the J segment 4 bases; nucleotides outside the gene matches: 2. Germline-derived CDR1 and CDR2 are SGHNT and YENEEA. The CDR3 has 15 residues.

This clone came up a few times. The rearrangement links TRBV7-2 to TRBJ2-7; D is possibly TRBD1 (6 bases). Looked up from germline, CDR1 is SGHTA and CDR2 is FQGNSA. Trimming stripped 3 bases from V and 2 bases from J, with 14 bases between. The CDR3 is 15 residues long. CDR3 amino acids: CASSFRDTTTYEQYF. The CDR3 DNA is TGTGCCAGCAGCTTCCGGGACACCACGACCTACGAGCAGTACTTC.

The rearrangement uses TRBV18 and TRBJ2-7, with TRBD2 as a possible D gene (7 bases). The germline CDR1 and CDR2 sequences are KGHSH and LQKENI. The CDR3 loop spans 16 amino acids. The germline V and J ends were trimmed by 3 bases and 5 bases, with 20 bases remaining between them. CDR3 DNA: TGTGCCAGCTCACCTCCGGGGGCGGGGGCGGTCCACGAGCAGTACTTC. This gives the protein CASSPPGAGAVHEQYF.

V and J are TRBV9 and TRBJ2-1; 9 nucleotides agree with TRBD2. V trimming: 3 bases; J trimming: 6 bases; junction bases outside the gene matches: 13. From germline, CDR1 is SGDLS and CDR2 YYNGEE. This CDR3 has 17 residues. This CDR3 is CASSESSGSLGVNEQFF. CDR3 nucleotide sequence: TGTGCCAGCAGCGAGAGTAGCGGGAGTTTAGGTGTCAATGAGCAGTTCTTC.

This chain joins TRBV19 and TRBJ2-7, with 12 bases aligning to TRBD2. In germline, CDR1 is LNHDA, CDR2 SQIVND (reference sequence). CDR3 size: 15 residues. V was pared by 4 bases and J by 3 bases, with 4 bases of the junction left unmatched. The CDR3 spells CASSTRTSGVYEQYF. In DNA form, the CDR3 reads TGTGCCAGTAGTACCCGGACTAGCGGGGTCTACGAGCAGTACTTC.

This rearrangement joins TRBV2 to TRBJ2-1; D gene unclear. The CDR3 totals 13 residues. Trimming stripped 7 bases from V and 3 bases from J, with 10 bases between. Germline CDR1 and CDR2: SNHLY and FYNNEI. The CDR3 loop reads CASTLTGYNEQFF. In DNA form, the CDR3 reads TGTGCCAGCACCCTAACGGGCTACAATGAGCAGTTCTTC. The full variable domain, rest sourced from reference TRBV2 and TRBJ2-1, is EPEVTQTPSHQVTQMGQEVILRCVPISNHLYFYWYRQILGQKVEFLVSFYNNEISEKSEIFDDQFSVERPDGSNFTLKIRSTKLEDSAMYFCASTLTGYNEQFFGPGTRLTVL.

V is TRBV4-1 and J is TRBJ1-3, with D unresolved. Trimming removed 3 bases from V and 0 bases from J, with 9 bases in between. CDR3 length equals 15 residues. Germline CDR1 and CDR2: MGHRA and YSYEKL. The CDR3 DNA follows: TGCGCCAGCAGCCATTTGTTCGTCTCTGGAAACACCATATATTTT. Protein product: CASSHLFVSGNTIYF.

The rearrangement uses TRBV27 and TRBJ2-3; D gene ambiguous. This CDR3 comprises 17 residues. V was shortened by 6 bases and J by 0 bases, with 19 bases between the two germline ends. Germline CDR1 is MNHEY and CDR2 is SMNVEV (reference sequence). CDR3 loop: CASSPRFKSLSTDTQYF. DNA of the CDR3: TGTGCCAGCAGCCCTCGCTTTAAAAGTCTAAGCACAGATACGCAGTATTTT.

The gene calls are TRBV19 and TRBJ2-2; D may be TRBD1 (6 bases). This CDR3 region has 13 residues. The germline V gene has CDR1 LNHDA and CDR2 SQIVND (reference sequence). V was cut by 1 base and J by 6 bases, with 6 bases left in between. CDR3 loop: CASSIGGPGELFF. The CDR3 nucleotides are TGTGCCAGTAGTATAGGGGGGCCCGGGGAGCTGTTTTTT.